Listed here are 8 T cell receptor beta chains from one sample, sequenced in a study of CD8+CD57+ T cells in acquired aplastic anemia. Genomic DNA templated the TCR beta VDJ and CDR3 profiling. TCRdb redid the calling of the reads with MiXCR, one entry per CDR3 protein. The sample records fewer than 300,000 distinct CDR3 sequences, approximately 80% being singletons. Whoever was chosen for sequencing had shown CD8+CD57+ cell expansion by flow cytometry. The source material was sorted CD4+, CD8+, or CD8+CD57+ T cells (not recorded which) from PBMCs. These receptors were collected from a human donor with aplastic anemia.

As to this clonotype: Germline and junction disagree at one end, which may indicate a read error. The V and J genes are TRBV24-1 and TRBJ2-3; maybe TRBD2 (7 bases). This CDR3 is built from 16 residues. From germline, CDR1 is KGHDR and CDR2 SFDVKD. DNA for the CDR3: TGTGCCACCAGTGAAAAGGCTCGGGGGGCCCAAGATACCCAGTACTTT. Encoded protein: CATSEKARGAQDTQYF.

V usage is TRBV10-3 and J usage is TRBJ2-7, with D possibly matching TRBD2 (5 bases). V was clipped by 10 bases and J by 0 bases, with 10 bases between them. The CDR3 has 12 amino acids. The germline CDR1 and CDR2 sequences are ENHRY and SYGVKD. The CDR3: CATGSSSYEQYF. As DNA, the CDR3 is TGTGCCACGGGGTCTAGCTCCTACGAGCAGTACTTC.

This chain links TRBV13 with TRBJ1-2; 10 bases align to TRBD1. V gave up 4 bases and J gave up 12 bases; unmatched junction bases: 14. The germline V gene has CDR1 PRHDT and CDR2 FYEKMQ (reference sequence). This CDR3 spans 15 amino acids. CDR3 region: CASSSRDRGVDYDTF. The CDR3, as DNA: TGTGCCAGCAGCTCACGGGACAGGGGCGTGGACTATGACACCTTC.

This clonotype was observed a few times. This chain connects TRBV20-1 to TRBJ2-3; either TRBD1 or TRBD2 may fit D (6 bases each). Germline lookup yields CDR1 DFQATT and CDR2 SNEGSKA (reference sequence). The CDR3 is 16 amino acids. Trimming stripped 5 bases from V and 1 base from J, with 19 bases between. CDR3 sequence reads: CSAGRIMGGRTDTQYF. The CDR3 DNA reads as TGCAGTGCTGGACGGATTATGGGGGGCCGCACAGATACGCAGTATTTT.

This chain links TRBV7-2 with TRBJ2-3; 8 bases agree with TRBD2. The CDR3 consists of 14 residues. From germline, CDR1 is SGHTA and CDR2 FQGNSA. The J segment lost 6 bases and the V segment lost 5 bases, leaving 7 bases of the junction unmatched. The CDR3 protein is CASSPGLAADTQYF. CDR3 coding DNA: TGTGCCAGCAGCCCCGGACTAGCTGCGGATACGCAGTATTTT.

Comments on this clonotype: The junction departs from germline at one end; a sequencing error may be responsible. V usage is TRBV10-3 and J usage is TRBJ2-1; 7 nucleotides agree with TRBD2. CDR1 and CDR2 from the germline V gene are ENHRY and SYGVKD. This CDR3 contains 16 residues. The CDR3 nucleotides read TGTGCCAGCAGTGAGTCGGGAGGAGAACAACAGGATGAAAAACTGTTC. It encodes CASSESGGEQQDEKLF.

J is TRBJ2-3 and V is TRBV7-2; possibly TRBD1 or TRBD2 for D (5 bases each). Germline V lookup: CDR1 SGHTA, CDR2 FQGNSA. The CDR3 contains 17 residues. The V end lost 4 bases, the J end lost 1 base, and 18 bases lay between the germline ends. Here the CDR3 DNA reads TGTGCCAGCAGCTCGCCCAGGGAGCACGCCGGCACAGATACGCAGTATTTT. It codes for CASSSPREHAGTDTQYF.

In this sample, this clonotype turned up a few times. The J gene is TRBJ2-7, the V gene TRBV15; D is perhaps TRBD1 or TRBD2 (5 bases each). CDR3 length: 14 residues. Germline values: CDR1 LNHNV, CDR2 YYDKDF (reference sequence). V was trimmed by 5 bases and J by 2 bases, leaving 13 bases between them. CDR3: CATSGRDPPYEQYF. In nucleotides, the CDR3 is TGTGCCACCAGCGGCCGGGACCCCCCCTACGAGCAGTACTTC. Combining the CDR3 with reference TRBV15 and TRBJ2-7 gives the whole variable domain DAMVIQNPRYQVTQFGKPVTLSCSQTLNHNVMYWYQQKSSQAPKLLFHYYDKDFNNEADTPDNFQSRRPNTSFCFLDIRSPGLGDTAMYLCATSGRDPPYEQYFGPGTRLTVT.